The 17 T cell receptor beta chains below come from one sample, sequenced in a study of T-cell reconstitution after alpha-beta-depleted transplantation in children. Library preparation (for TCRbeta) was performed with unique molecular identifiers. TCRdb reanalysed the PCR reads using MiXCR and keeps one entry per CDR3 protein. The table shows over 400,000 distinct CDR3 sequences, with under 15% occurring only once. The starting material was PBMCs from the stem cell graft donor, obtained from the stem cell graft. The receptor set was obtained from a human donor who donated a stem cell graft to a child with combined immunodeficiency.

This clonotype appeared many times. J is TRBJ1-2 and V is TRBV20-1; D is possibly TRBD1 (5 bases). Trimming removed 0 bases at V and 4 bases at J, with 9 bases between. Germline CDR1 reads DFQATT; CDR2 reads SNEGSKA (reference sequence). CDR3 length: 13 residues. The CDR3 DNA sequence: TGCAGTGCTAGAGACCGGGGCCTCTATGGCTACACCTTC. This translates into CSARDRGLYGYTF.

This clonotype was seen a handful of times. V usage is TRBV6-2 or TRBV6-3 and J usage is TRBJ1-1; the D gene is possibly TRBD1 (6 bases). The CDR3 contains 14 residues. V lost 3 bases and J lost 10, with 18 bases in between. Germline V gene lookup returns CDR1 MNHEY and CDR2 SVGEGT. CDR3 DNA: TGTGCCAGCAGTTATTCTCCGTGGGGGCGCGTAGCTTTCTTT. This encodes CASSYSPWGRVAFF.

This clonotype showed up just a few times. The chain recombines TRBV7-2 with TRBJ2-1, with TRBD2 matching over 10 bases. Trimming at V came to 5 bases and at J to 10 bases, leaving 11 bases not matched to a gene. The CDR3 sequence is 15 residues long. Per germline, CDR1 SGHTA and CDR2 FQGNSA. CDR3: CASSPQGLAVDEQFF. CDR3 nucleotide sequence: TGTGCCAGCAGCCCCCAAGGACTAGCGGTAGACGAGCAGTTCTTC. The full variable domain, in which reference TRBV7-2 and TRBJ2-1 provide the parts outside the CDR3, is GAGVSQSPSNKVTEKGKDVELRCDPISGHTALYWYRQSLGQGLEFLIYFQGNSAPDKSGLPSDRFSAERTGGSVSTLTIQRTQQEDSAVYLCASSPQGLAVDEQFFGPGTRLTVL.

The chain links TRBV12-3 or TRBV12-4 to TRBJ1-5; D remains unclear. V shed 2 bases and J shed 11 bases, with 10 bases lying between them. CDR3 length: 12 amino acids. The CDR3 DNA reads TGTGCCAGCAGTTTAAGTATCTGGGCCCAGCATTTT. Translated, it gives CASSLSIWAQHF.

This clonotype was counted at least ten times. The rearrangement links TRBV12-3 or TRBV12-4 to TRBJ2-5; unclear D gene. V was shortened by 2 bases and J by 4 bases, with 8 bases between the two germline ends. This CDR3 is built from 13 residues. CDR3 in DNA: TGTGCCAGCAGTTTACTGACCGGAGAGACCCAGTACTTC. Translation gives CASSLLTGETQYF.

Details on this clonotype: An end of the junction differs from the germline gene, which may be a read error. CDR3 nucleotides: TGCTGTGCTAGAGATCTCCCGATAGCCCTCGGCGATTCACCCCTCCACTTT. Its translation: CCARDLPIALGDSPLHF. The genes are TRBV20-1 and TRBJ1-6, with unresolved D. In germline, CDR1 is DFQATT, CDR2 SNEGSKA (reference sequence). The CDR3 extends over 17 amino acids.

The V call is TRBV5-1, the J call TRBJ2-7; 7 nucleotides agree with TRBD2. Germline V CDR1 and CDR2: SGHRS, YFSETQ. With 4 bases clipped from V and 4 bases from J, the junction kept 8 bases outside the gene matches. The CDR3 has 14 residues. The CDR3: CASSLYFGGYEQYF. The CDR3 DNA is TGCGCCAGCAGCCTTTACTTCGGGGGGTACGAGCAGTACTTC.

The chain joins TRBV12-3 or TRBV12-4 to TRBJ1-2; 8 positions agree with TRBD1. The CDR3 has 13 residues. J gave up 8 bases and V 5 bases, and 7 bases lay outside the gene matches. CDR3 residues: CASSPRQGRGYTF. The CDR3 DNA is TGTGCCAGCAGTCCAAGACAGGGGAGAGGCTACACCTTC.

A few counts support this clonotype. The chain links TRBV20-1 to TRBJ2-7; D may be TRBD1 or TRBD2 (7 bases each). Germline V gene data show CDR1 as DFQATT and CDR2 as SNEGSKA (reference sequence). Trimming cost V 2 bases and J 7 bases, with 18 bases left between them. The CDR3 sequence is 14 residues long. The CDR3: CSARSGGGPLEQYF. The DNA of the CDR3 is TGCAGTGCTAGATCAGGGGGGGGGCCTTTAGAGCAGTACTTC.

The chain carries TRBV14 and TRBJ2-6; possibly TRBD2 for D (5 bases). The CDR3 is made up of 17 amino acids. Germline CDR1 reads SGHDN; CDR2 reads FVKESK. V lost 4 bases, J lost 2 bases, and 15 bases lay in between. CDR3 loop: CASSPPLRATGANVLTF. As DNA, the CDR3 is TGTGCCAGCAGCCCGCCCTTGAGGGCAACTGGGGCCAACGTCCTGACTTTC.

The J gene is TRBJ2-3, the V gene TRBV3-1; D not certain. Trimming shortened V by 1 base and J by 6 bases, and 8 bases separated the two germline ends. Germline CDR1 and CDR2: LGHDT and YNNKEL (reference sequence). CDR3 length equals 13 residues. CDR3 loop: CASSQGSWDTQYF. In DNA, the CDR3 is TGTGCCAGCAGCCAAGGATCGTGGGATACGCAGTATTTT.

This clonotype was seen many times. The chain recombines TRBV7-2 with TRBJ2-2, with TRBD2 as a possible D gene (5 bases). The CDR3 is 16 amino acids. Trimming took off 2 bases at V and 4 bases at J, with 14 bases between the two ends. The germline V gene encodes CDR1 SGHTA and CDR2 FQGNSA. The CDR3 DNA reads TGTGCCAGCAGCTTACGCCTAGCTGTTTTCACCGGGGAGCTGTTTTTT. Protein product: CASSLRLAVFTGELFF.

This sequence joins TRBV12-3 or TRBV12-4 and TRBJ2-2, with D perhaps TRBD2 (5 bases). Trimming removed 3 bases from V and 4 bases from J, with 12 bases in between. This CDR3 comprises 15 residues. The CDR3 nucleotides are TGTGCCAGCAGTTTTCCCCAGGCGGGCACCGGGGAGCTGTTTTTT. The encoded protein is CASSFPQAGTGELFF.

The CDR3 coding sequence is TGCAGTGCTAGAGATTGGGGGGATAACTATGGCTACACCTTC. Translating it yields CSARDWGDNYGYTF. The V and J genes are TRBV20-1 and TRBJ1-2; the D gene is possibly TRBD1 (5 bases). The CDR3 is 14 amino acids. V gave up 0 bases and J gave up 1 base, with 9 bases separating them. The germline V gene has CDR1 DFQATT and CDR2 SNEGSKA (reference sequence).

This clonotype occurred many times. This rearrangement joins TRBV5-6 to TRBJ2-7; a weak D match, TRBD2 (6 bases). V was clipped by 4 bases and J by 0 bases, with 17 bases between them. Germline CDR1 SGHDT, CDR2 YYEEEE. The CDR3 extends over 16 amino acids. In DNA form, the CDR3 reads TGTGCCAGCAGCCCAATCGGGACGGGGGTCTCCTACGAGCAGTACTTC. Its protein is CASSPIGTGVSYEQYF.

The chain combines TRBV12-3 or TRBV12-4 with TRBJ2-1; 7 nucleotides agree with TRBD2. The CDR3 is made up of 15 amino acids. The V segment lost 5 bases and the J segment 13 bases; nucleotides outside the gene matches: 17. The CDR3 protein is CASSPPVVSSGTQFF. In nucleotides, the CDR3 is TGTGCCAGCAGTCCCCCCGTCGTGTCAAGCGGGACCCAGTTCTTC.

This chain uses TRBV7-3 with TRBJ1-1; TRBD1 might be the D (6 bases). Trimming left V 1 base short and J 2 bases short, with 11 bases between. CDR1 is SGHTA, CDR2 FQGTGA, per germline. The CDR3 covers 15 residues. In nucleotides, the CDR3 is TGTGCCAGCAGCTTAAATCGGGGGGCAAACACTGAAGCTTTCTTT. Its translation: CASSLNRGANTEAFF.